This passage covers 22 T cell receptor beta chains from one sample sequenced in a study of T cell responses to AZD1222 COVID-19 vaccine. Clones were read by immunoSEQ multiplex PCR, and TCRdb kept only the in-frame ones, dropping some. The repertoire holds approximately 90,000 clones, with roughly 90% as singletons. The sample was peripheral blood, taken on day 0 of AZD1222 vaccination. The receptors come from an adult in good health.

The chain uses TRBV27 and TRBJ1-1; D is unresolved. Germline CDR1 reads MNHEY; CDR2 reads SMNVEV (reference sequence). V was pared by 3 bases and J by 0 bases, with 8 bases between. The CDR3 is 14 residues long. The CDR3 nucleotides are TGTGCCAGCAGTTTCAGCAGTATGAACACTGAAGCTTTCTTT. Translated: CASSFSSMNTEAFF.

The gene calls are TRBV18 and TRBJ2-2; unclear D gene. The CDR3 is 17 residues long. Germline V lookup: CDR1 KGHSH, CDR2 LQKENI. Between the trimmed V and J ends, which lost 0 bases and 0 bases, there was a span of 11 bases. The CDR3 DNA reads TGTGCCAGCTCACCACCGGTCAGGCAATCGAACACCGGGGAGCTGTTTTTT. It translates to CASSPPVRQSNTGELFF.

The V and J genes are TRBV6-5 and TRBJ2-2, with D perhaps TRBD1 (6 bases). With 5 bases removed from V and 3 bases from J, the gap between germline ends came to 10 bases. CDR3 size: 14 residues. CDR1 is MNHEY and CDR2 is SVGAGI in the germline V gene. The chain's CDR3 is CASSTGFDTGELFF. CDR3 in DNA: TGTGCCAGCAGTACAGGGTTTGACACCGGGGAGCTGTTTTTT.

The V gene is TRBV15, the J gene TRBJ2-1; 9 positions agree with TRBD1. Looked up from germline, CDR1 is LNHNV and CDR2 is YYDKDF (reference sequence). The CDR3 loop spans 15 amino acids. J gave up 1 base and V 3 bases, and 1 base lay outside the gene matches. Here the CDR3 DNA reads TGTGCCACCAGCAGGGACAGGGGATCCTACAATGAGCAGTTCTTC. Translated: CATSRDRGSYNEQFF.

The gene calls are TRBV6-5 and TRBJ2-3, with 8 bases identical to TRBD1. V trimming: 7 bases; J trimming: 6 bases; junction bases outside the gene matches: 9. The CDR3 length is 14 residues. Germline values: CDR1 MNHEY, CDR2 SVGAGI. The CDR3 loop is CASMVPRQGDTQYF. CDR3 bases: TGTGCCAGCATGGTCCCGAGACAGGGGGATACGCAGTATTTT.

The gene calls are TRBV11-2 and TRBJ2-1; 8 bases are a match to TRBD2. The CDR3 consists of 14 residues. Germline V gene data show CDR1 as SGHAT and CDR2 as FQNNGV. Losses at the gene ends were 2 bases for V and 8 bases for J; bases not matched to a gene: 5. The chain's CDR3 is CASSLTPGLDEQFF. The CDR3, as DNA: TGTGCCAGCAGCTTAACCCCGGGACTAGATGAGCAGTTCTTC.

The chain links TRBV6-5 to TRBJ1-2; D may be TRBD1 (5 bases). Germline V CDR1 and CDR2: MNHEY, SVGAGI. CDR3 size: 11 residues. Trimming stripped 10 bases from V and 7 bases from J, with 13 bases between. The CDR3 DNA reads as TGTGCCACCGGGACTTTGGGTGGCTACACCTTC. Translating gives CATGTLGGYTF.

V usage is TRBV30 and J usage is TRBJ1-1, with D tentatively TRBD1 (6 bases). Germline values: CDR1 GTSNPN, CDR2 SVGIG (reference sequence). V was pared by 7 bases and J by 1 base, with 13 bases between. The CDR3 consists of 13 residues. Written as DNA, the CDR3 is TGTGCCTCCATAGGGGGGAGGAACACTGAAGCTTTCTTT. Amino acid sequence: CASIGGRNTEAFF.

DNA for the CDR3: TGTGCCAGCAGCCCGGGGACTAGCGGGACCGGGGAGCTGTTTTTT. The encoded protein is CASSPGTSGTGELFF. V and J are TRBV6-5 and TRBJ2-2; 12 positions match TRBD2. The ends lost 6 bases at V and 5 bases at J; junction bases unmatched: 4. Germline V gene lookup returns CDR1 MNHEY and CDR2 SVGAGI. This CDR3 region has 15 residues.

The chain uses TRBV6-5 and TRBJ2-7; 8 bases fit TRBD1. This CDR3 is built from 15 residues. The germline gives CDR1 MNHEY, CDR2 SVGAGI. After removal of 5 bases from V and 6 bases from J, the junction contained 12 bases not matched to a gene. DNA of the CDR3: TGTGCCAGCAGTAGAAACAGGGGGATCCAATCCGAGCAGTACTTC. Translated: CASSRNRGIQSEQYF.

J is TRBJ1-6 and V is TRBV2, with TRBD1 matching over 7 bases. The V gene end was trimmed by 3 bases and the J gene end by 8 bases; junction bases not matched to a gene: 7. This CDR3 is 15 amino acids long. CDR1 and CDR2 from the germline V gene are SNHLY and FYNNEI. Here the CDR3 reads CASSDRQGLHSPLHF. CDR3 bases: TGTGCCAGCAGTGATAGACAGGGCCTACATTCACCCCTCCACTTT.

This chain links TRBV11-3 with TRBJ2-3; perhaps TRBD1 as D (6 bases). Germline-derived CDR1 and CDR2 are SGHNT and YENEEA. The V gene lost 5 bases and the J gene lost 4 bases, with 10 bases spanning the gap. The CDR3 spans 13 residues. CDR3 nucleotides: TGTGCCAGCAGCCCAGGGGTGCCAGATACGCAGTATTTT. Protein: CASSPGVPDTQYF.

The V and J genes are TRBV5-4 and TRBJ1-6; tentative D call: TRBD1 (5 bases). V lost 4 bases and J 10 bases, leaving 21 bases between the germline ends. Germline CDR1 SGHNT, CDR2 YYREEE (reference sequence). The CDR3 is 16 residues long. Here the CDR3 reads CASSPPGAAPISPLHF. For the CDR3, the DNA is TGTGCCAGCAGCCCACCCGGGGCAGCTCCTATCTCACCCCTCCACTTT.

This clone was counted only a few times. The chain employs TRBV14 and TRBJ2-7; D not resolved. The V gene lost 1 base and the J gene lost 2 bases, with 3 bases spanning the gap. Germline V gene sequence: CDR1 SGHDN, CDR2 FVKESK. The CDR3 length is 12 residues. The CDR3, as DNA: TGTGCCAGCAGCCAAGTCCCCTACGAGCAGTACTTC. Amino acids: CASSQVPYEQYF.

This chain connects TRBV9 to TRBJ1-4, with D possibly being TRBD1 (6 bases). Trimming shortened V by 3 bases and J by 0 bases, and 12 bases separated the two germline ends. The CDR3 runs 16 residues. Germline CDR1 is SGDLS and CDR2 is YYNGEE. The CDR3 reads CASSDGQTATNEKLFF. The CDR3 DNA reads as TGTGCCAGCAGCGACGGACAGACTGCAACTAATGAAAAACTGTTTTTT.

The chain employs TRBV7-9 and TRBJ1-1, with D tentatively TRBD1 (5 bases). The CDR3 contains 13 residues. V was pared by 5 bases and J by 11 bases, with 18 bases between. Per germline, CDR1 SEHNR and CDR2 FQNEAQ (reference sequence). The CDR3 nucleotides are TGTGCCAGCAGCATAACATCCGGGACGATCGCTTTCTTT. Its protein product is CASSITSGTIAFF.

The chain couples TRBV30 to TRBJ1-1; unclear D gene. This CDR3 has 12 residues. Germline values: CDR1 GTSNPN, CDR2 SVGIG (reference sequence). V was cut by 2 bases and J by 7 bases, with 11 bases left in between. The CDR3 region is CAWSRSSGEAFF. The CDR3 DNA sequence: TGTGCCTGGAGTCGAAGCTCCGGTGAAGCTTTCTTT.

The CDR3 sequence: CASSEQRGRVGELFF. The CDR3 DNA follows: TGTGCCAGCAGTGAGCAGCGGGGGCGCGTGGGGGAGCTGTTTTTT. The chain combines TRBV2 with TRBJ2-2; 8 positions match TRBD2. This CDR3 spans 15 amino acids. CDR1 and CDR2 (germline): SNHLY, FYNNEI. Trimming took 3 bases from V and 8 from J; bases not matched to a gene: 8.

The chain uses TRBV29-1 and TRBJ2-1; D tentatively reads TRBD1 or TRBD2 (5 bases each). The CDR3 extends over 15 amino acids. Germline V CDR1 and CDR2: SQVTM, ANQGSEA. Trimming left V 1 base short and J 2 bases short, with 12 bases between. CDR3 sequence (DNA): TGCAGCGTTGAAGTCGGGCAGGGACCCTACAATGAGCAGTTCTTC. Protein product: CSVEVGQGPYNEQFF.

This clone was counted between two and nine times. This chain joins TRBV19 and TRBJ2-5; D possibly corresponds to TRBD2 (5 bases). Germline V gene sequence: CDR1 LNHDA, CDR2 SQIVND (reference sequence). Trimming removed 0 bases at V and 2 bases at J, with 10 bases between. The CDR3 length is 15 residues. The CDR3 reads CASSIDGRVQETQYF. CDR3 sequence (DNA): TGTGCCAGTAGTATAGATGGGCGGGTTCAAGAGACCCAGTACTTC.

The V gene is TRBV5-4, the J gene TRBJ1-6; 7 nucleotides line up with TRBD1. V shed 1 base and J 8 bases; nucleotides not matched to a gene: 3. The CDR3 totals 14 residues. Germline CDR1 is SGHNT and CDR2 is YYREEE (reference sequence). As DNA, the CDR3 is TGTGCCAGCAGCTTGACAGGGGTCGATTCACCCCTCCACTTT. Protein: CASSLTGVDSPLHF.

The chain joins TRBV11-2 to TRBJ2-1, with 12 bases identical to TRBD2. Trimming removed 5 bases from V and 9 bases from J; junction bases left unmatched: 11. The germline gives CDR1 SGHAT, CDR2 FQNNGV. The CDR3 covers 16 residues. As DNA, the CDR3 is TGTGCCAGCAGCAAGGCGGCTAGCGGGGGGGCCCCTGAGCAGTTCTTC. The encoded protein is CASSKAASGGAPEQFF.